These T cell receptor beta chains were read from a single sample in a study of OX40 agonist ivuxolimab in advanced cancers. Clones were read by immunoSEQ multiplex PCR, and TCRdb kept only the in-frame ones, dropping some. Seen here are about 14,000 clones, roughly 89% observed once, and the top ten hold over 5.5%. The sequencing here drew on CD4+ or CD8+ T cells sorted from blood, taken in a trial of the OX40 agonist ivuxolimab. The source of these receptors is an adult with an advanced solid tumor such as melanoma, head and neck, liver or kidney cancer. Both conserved end residues are part of each CDR3. A D gene is named only where the DNA matches it firmly. The size of a clone is reported for some rows only, either as once, few or many, or as a class for expanded clones.

abundance,v_gene,d_gene,j_gene,CDR3nt,CDR3aa
NA,TRBV2,NA,TRBJ2-7,TGTGCCGTTTCTCCGGGACTGACCTCCTACGAGCAGTACTTC,CAVSPGLTSYEQYF
once,TRBV2,TRBD1,TRBJ1-1,TGTGCCAGCAGCTTCCAGGGGGCGAGTACTGAAGCTTTCTTT,CASSFQGASTEAFF
once,TRBV2,TRBD1,TRBJ1-2,TGTGCCAGCAGGGGGACAGGGGATTGGGGCTACACCTTC,CASRGTGDWGYTF
NA,TRBV5-1,TRBD2,TRBJ2-3,TGCGCCAGCAGCTCAACTAGCGGGGATTTCACAGATACGCAGTATTTT,CASSSTSGDFTDTQYF
NA,TRBV11-2,TRBD1,TRBJ1-2,TGTGCCAGCAGCACTAGACAGGGGATATGGTATGGCTACACCTTC,CASSTRQGIWYGYTF
NA,TRBV5-5,NA,TRBJ2-7,TGTGCCAGCAGCTTGAGTTGGCAGTCGATCTCCTACGAGCAGTACTTC,CASSLSWQSISYEQYF
NA,TRBV18,NA,TRBJ1-5,TGTGCCAGCTCACCCGTGGGGATAAGCAATCAGCCCCAGCATTTT,CASSPVGISNQPQHF
NA,TRBV11-2,TRBD1,TRBJ1-2,TGTGCCAGCAGCTTGGTCAGGGGGTCCTATGGCTACACCTTC,CASSLVRGSYGYTF
NA,TRBV15,NA,TRBJ1-2,TGTGCCACCAGCAGAGATGGGGCAGGGGACGGCTACACCTTC,CATSRDGAGDGYTF
NA,TRBV2,TRBD1,TRBJ1-4,TGTGCCAGCACCCAGGACAGGGGGACTGAAAAACTGTTTTTT,CASTQDRGTEKLFF
NA,TRBV5-8,NA,TRBJ1-5,TGTGCCAGCAGATCTGGACAGAGCAATCAGCCCCAGCATTTT,CASRSGQSNQPQHF
NA,TRBV11-2,TRBD2,TRBJ2-7,TGTGCCAGCAGCTGGGGGGAGGGGCGCTCCTACGAGCAGTACTTC,CASSWGEGRSYEQYF
NA,TRBV10-3,TRBD1,TRBJ1-1,TGTGCCATCAGTGAGTCAAGGGGGCAGACTGAAGCTTTCTTT,CAISESRGQTEAFF
NA,TRBV7-3,TRBD1,TRBJ2-7,TGTGCCAGCAGCTTAGCCGGGACAGGGGTATCCGAGCAGTACTTC,CASSLAGTGVSEQYF
NA,TRBV5-1,NA,TRBJ1-4,TGCGCCAGCAGCTTGGCGCTATCAACTAATGAAAAACTGTTTTTT,CASSLALSTNEKLFF